Each of the 23 T cell receptor beta chains below was sequenced from the same sample in a study of OX40 agonist ivuxolimab in advanced cancers. This table comes from immunoSEQ multiplex PCR, and its TCRdb copy is limited to in-frame clones, with some not included. Here the sample spans fewer than 90,000 clones, roughly 80% being singletons. Sequencing used CD4+ or CD8+ T cells sorted from blood, obtained in a trial of the OX40 agonist ivuxolimab. These receptors all come from an adult with an advanced solid tumor such as melanoma, head and neck, liver or kidney cancer.

V usage is TRBV25-1 and J usage is TRBJ2-7, with 7 bases matching TRBD1. In germline, CDR1 is MGHDK, CDR2 SYGVNS. The CDR3 runs 13 residues. Unmatched junction bases numbered 4, after V lost 6 bases and J lost 2 bases. CDR3 amino acids: CASRGQLTYEQYF. Written as DNA, the CDR3 is TGTGCCAGCAGGGGACAGCTAACCTACGAGCAGTACTTC.

The chain uses TRBV6-1 and TRBJ1-2, with D hard to call. The germline V gene has CDR1 MNHNS and CDR2 SASEGT. This CDR3 is 15 amino acids long. Deletions cut 1 base from V and 4 bases from J, with 13 bases between. The chain's CDR3 is CASSEEKTPSYGYTF. The CDR3 DNA reads as TGTGCCAGCAGTGAAGAGAAAACCCCTAGCTATGGCTACACCTTC.

The chain joins TRBV7-8 to TRBJ2-1; possible D gene TRBD1, 5 bases. The V end lost 5 bases, the J end lost 3 bases, and 8 bases lay between the germline ends. Per the germline V gene, CDR1 is SGHVS and CDR2 is FQNEAQ. CDR3 length equals 13 residues. In nucleotides, the CDR3 is TGTGCCAGCAGCCCCCAGGGCTACAATGAGCAGTTCTTC. Translated: CASSPQGYNEQFF.

This chain connects TRBV28 to TRBJ2-3; D possibly uses TRBD1 or TRBD2 (5 bases each). Germline assignment: CDR1 MDHEN and CDR2 SYDVKM. Trimming removed 5 bases at V and 0 bases at J, with 18 bases between. CDR3 length: 17 amino acids. This chain's CDR3 is CASSAHRLGGSTDTQYF. The CDR3, as DNA: TGTGCCAGCAGTGCCCACCGCCTTGGGGGAAGCACAGATACGCAGTATTTT.

This sequence joins TRBV11-2 and TRBJ1-1; D remains ambiguous. This CDR3 spans 13 amino acids. V dropped 2 bases and J dropped 2 bases, with 6 bases sitting between them. CDR1 and CDR2 (germline): SGHAT, FQNNGV. The CDR3 protein is CASSLMRNTEAFF. The CDR3 region has the DNA TGTGCCAGCAGCTTAATGCGAAACACTGAAGCTTTCTTT.

The chain has TRBV7-6 and TRBJ2-1, with TRBD1 identical over 9 bases. Germline CDR1 is SGHVS and CDR2 is FNYEAQ. V trimming: 5 bases; J trimming: 1 base; junction bases outside the gene matches: 6. This CDR3 is 16 amino acids long. The CDR3 DNA is TGTGCCAGCAGCCCGGGACAGGGAGGGTCCTACAATGAGCAGTTCTTC. It encodes CASSPGQGGSYNEQFF.

A single count supports this clone. The genes are TRBV7-9 and TRBJ1-1; 8 bases are a match to TRBD1. CDR1 and CDR2 (germline): SEHNR, FQNEAQ (reference sequence). Trimming took 7 bases from V and 8 from J; bases not matched to a gene: 9. The CDR3 sequence is 13 residues long. CDR3 amino acids: CASTPDRGKEAFF. The CDR3 DNA reads as TGTGCCAGCACCCCCGACAGGGGCAAAGAAGCTTTCTTT.

This chain connects TRBV6-6 to TRBJ1-4; TRBD1 aligns across 8 bases. This CDR3 has 15 amino acids. J gave up 10 bases and V 2 bases, and 9 bases lay outside the gene matches. In germline, CDR1 is MNHNY, CDR2 SVGAGI (reference sequence). CDR3 loop: CASSYDTGGNGKLFF. The CDR3 DNA sequence: TGTGCCAGCAGTTACGACACAGGGGGTAACGGAAAACTGTTTTTT.

This chain links TRBV4-2 with TRBJ1-4; D ambiguous. Germline-derived CDR1 and CDR2 are LGHNA and YNFKEQ. The germline V and J ends were trimmed by 0 bases and 13 bases, with 9 bases remaining between them. The CDR3 has 12 residues. The CDR3 is CASSQDRTGLFF. In nucleotides, the CDR3 is TGTGCCAGCAGCCAAGATCGGACTGGACTGTTTTTT.

V and J are TRBV28 and TRBJ1-5, with TRBD1 matching over 7 bases. The CDR3 runs 15 residues. V lost 6 bases to trimming and J lost 3 bases; unmatched junction nucleotides: 8. Germline assignment: CDR1 MDHEN and CDR2 SYDVKM. The CDR3 DNA follows: TGTGCCAGCAGCTGGGGAGGGGGCCCCAATCAGCCCCAGCATTTT. Its translation: CASSWGGGPNQPQHF. The full variable domain, rest sourced from reference TRBV28 and TRBJ1-5, is DVKVTQSSRYLVKRTGEKVFLECVQDMDHENMFWYRQDPGLGLRLIYFSYDVKMKEKGDIPEGYSVSREKKERFSLILESASTNQTSMYLCASSWGGGPNQPQHFGDGTRLSIL.

V and J are TRBV2 and TRBJ2-5, with 9 bases identical to TRBD1. The V and J ends lost 8 bases and 5 bases, in that order; junction bases with no gene match: 12. The CDR3 consists of 15 residues. Germline values: CDR1 SNHLY, CDR2 FYNNEI. CDR3 region: CASGQDRGQQETQYF. The CDR3 DNA is TGTGCCAGCGGTCAGGACAGGGGTCAGCAGGAGACCCAGTACTTC.

The CDR3 is CSVRGHRGTGELFF. CDR3 sequence (DNA): TGCAGCGTGAGGGGGCACAGGGGGACCGGGGAGCTGTTTTTT. This rearrangement joins TRBV29-1 to TRBJ2-2; 8 bases match TRBD1. Trimming took 6 bases from V and 5 from J; bases not matched to a gene: 8. The CDR3 spans 14 residues. From germline, CDR1 is SQVTM and CDR2 ANQGSEA.

The chain has TRBV5-4 and TRBJ2-3; D is perhaps TRBD1 or TRBD2 (5 bases each). Per germline, CDR1 SGHNT and CDR2 YYREEE (reference sequence). Trimming removed 2 bases at V and 4 bases at J, with 11 bases between. The CDR3 sequence is 14 residues long. This CDR3 reads CASSFVGVPDTQYF. The CDR3, as DNA: TGTGCCAGCAGCTTCGTGGGGGTCCCAGATACGCAGTATTTT. The full variable domain, its missing parts supplied by reference TRBV5-4 and TRBJ2-3, is ETGVTQSPTHLIKTRGQQVTLRCSSQSGHNTVSWYQQALGQGPQFIFQYYREEENGRGNFPPRFSGLQFPNYSSELNVNALELDDSALYLCASSFVGVPDTQYFGPGTRLTVL.

This rearrangement joins TRBV18 to TRBJ2-3; D perhaps matches TRBD2 (6 bases). The CDR3 contains 15 residues. Trimming took off 6 bases at V and 3 bases at J, with 16 bases between the two ends. CDR1 and CDR2 from the germline V gene are KGHSH and LQKENI. The DNA for the CDR3 is TGTGCCAGCTCCCCCACCCGGGGAGGAACAGATACGCAGTATTTT. It is translated as CASSPTRGGTDTQYF.

The rearrangement links TRBV6-1 to TRBJ1-5, with D unresolved. Germline CDR1 and CDR2: MNHNS and SASEGT. The CDR3 sequence is 12 residues long. With 3 bases removed from V and 7 bases from J, the gap between germline ends came to 7 bases. CDR3 nucleotides: TGTGCCAGCAGTGAGGCACCGCAGCCCCAGCATTTT. The encoded protein is CASSEAPQPQHF.

This chain links TRBV27 with TRBJ2-6; D is possibly TRBD1 or TRBD2 (5 bases each). V was clipped by 8 bases and J by 0 bases, with 26 bases between them. The length of the CDR3 is 20 residues. The germline CDR1 and CDR2 sequences are MNHEY and SMNVEV (reference sequence). The chain's CDR3 is CASGSFLLGRISSGANVLTF. CDR3 DNA: TGTGCCAGCGGATCCTTCTTGCTGGGACGGATAAGCTCTGGGGCCAACGTCCTGACTTTC.

This clone has only a few counts. This rearrangement joins TRBV7-6 to TRBJ2-1, with 7 bases aligning to TRBD2. This CDR3 has 16 amino acids. The germline gives CDR1 SGHVS, CDR2 FNYEAQ. V dropped 5 bases and J dropped 10; count of bases not matched to a gene: 17. The CDR3: CASSHDIGGFSGEQFF. Written as DNA, the CDR3 is TGTGCCAGCAGCCACGACATAGGAGGCTTTAGCGGGGAGCAGTTCTTC.

The chain is built from TRBV28 and TRBJ1-1; D unresolved. The CDR3 runs 11 residues. CDR1 and CDR2 (germline): MDHEN, SYDVKM. V lost 6 bases and J 5 bases, leaving 7 bases between the germline ends. CDR3 sequence reads: CASRTGTEAFF. The CDR3, as DNA: TGTGCCAGCAGAACCGGTACTGAAGCTTTCTTT.

As concerns this clone: One junction end does not reproduce the germline sequence, and a read error may be involved. The chain uses TRBV2 and TRBJ2-2; D may be TRBD2 (5 bases). CDR1 SNHLY and CDR2 FYNNEI come from the germline V gene. CDR3 length equals 15 residues. Here the CDR3 reads CAGSRGSGNTGELFF. Written as DNA, the CDR3 is TGTGCCGGCAGTCGGGGAAGCGGGAACACCGGGGAGCTGTTTTTT.

This chain joins TRBV6-1 and TRBJ1-1; no clear D gene. The CDR3 has 14 residues. In germline, CDR1 is MNHNS, CDR2 SASEGT. Trimming shortened V by 7 bases and J by 2 bases, and 14 bases separated the two germline ends. CDR3 sequence reads: CASNWGPSNTEAFF. The CDR3 DNA follows: TGTGCCAGCAATTGGGGTCCTAGCAACACTGAAGCTTTCTTT.

The chain joins TRBV5-1 to TRBJ2-7; TRBD1 aligns across 9 bases. The CDR3 has 14 residues. Looked up from germline, CDR1 is SGHRS and CDR2 is YFSETQ. V shed 4 bases, J shed 6 bases, and the junction held 8 bases outside the gene matches. The CDR3 coding sequence is TGCGCCAGCAGCCACGGACAGGGGCCTGGCGAGCAGTACTTC. This sequence encodes CASSHGQGPGEQYF.

The chain links TRBV5-6 to TRBJ2-7, with D perhaps TRBD1 (6 bases). With 4 bases removed from V and 2 bases from J, the gap between germline ends came to 13 bases. Germline V gene lookup returns CDR1 SGHDT and CDR2 YYEEEE. This CDR3 is built from 14 residues. The DNA of the CDR3 is TGTGCCAGCAGCGTAATTCAGGGGACCTACGAGCAGTACTTC. It is translated as CASSVIQGTYEQYF.

V usage is TRBV28 and J usage is TRBJ1-1; TRBD1 agrees at 7 bases. CDR1 is MDHEN and CDR2 is SYDVKM in the germline V gene. After removal of 6 bases from V and 4 bases from J, the junction contained 5 bases not matched to a gene. CDR3 length equals 13 residues. The CDR3 bases are TGTGCCAGCAGACTAGGGGGCATCACTGAAGCTTTCTTT. This translates into CASRLGGITEAFF.